Below, one TCR beta chain is given with its context. This clonotype was counted at least ten times. The antigen this receptor binds is unknown. No per-base quality is available; no much larger clone lies one base away. This specimen comes from a study of T cells after yellow fever vaccination (dated by TCRdb to about 2019). A note on the overall study: The SMART-Seq v4 Ultra Low Input RNA kit was used to prepare libraries from fractions with low cell numbers. Two healthy male donors made up the cohort, one aged 18 to 29 years and the other aged 30 to 39 years. To follow T-cell clones before and after primary and booster YFV17D yellow fever vaccination, bulk TCR alpha and beta repertoires were sequenced over time. Blood was drawn at multiple timepoints before and after primary and secondary immunization, with bulk PBMC replicates and cell subsets isolated. General conclusions and limits of the study: Because only a couple of donors were included in the study, the extent to which the findings can be generalized is limited. FACS-sorted repertoires could contain abundant contaminating clonotypes from the bulk population, so computational filtering was required. A small fraction of clonotypes appeared in both the CD4 and CD8 compartments, likely as a result of convergent recombination. The secondary T-cell response was weaker than the primary response but faster, peaking on day 5 instead of day 15. Most clones expanded after primary vaccination were re-detected after the booster (96% of CD4 and more than 70% of CD8), suggesting broad memory maintenance.

TCR cDNA was made using 5'RACE template switching, a step that added a universal primer site and unique molecular identifiers. Priming for cDNA synthesis came from both the TCR alpha and TCR beta constant segments. Two PCR steps were used to amplify libraries, with sample barcodes and sequencing adapters being added in the second step. Sequencing of libraries was performed on Illumina HiSeq 2500 (2x100 bp) or NovaSeq (2x150 bp). Turning to the authors' computational methods: MIGEC was used to demultiplex reads and collapse the reads into UMI consensus sequences, and MiXCR was used for V(D)J alignment. Clonotypes responding to the vaccine were identified with edgeR on replicate PBMC samples, with the criteria of FDR below 0.01 and a log2 fold change above 5 up to day 15. CD4 or CD8 identity was assigned to each bulk clonotype according to whether the clonotype was present at higher abundance in the sequenced CD4 repertoire or the sequenced CD8 repertoire. TCRdb's own reprocessing of the public reads used fastp at Q25 and MiXCR and kept productive beta chains. Rows with a matching CDR3 protein are joined into one entry that keeps the most common DNA and genes. It is TCRdb's table, rather than the study itself, that gives the V and J calls and clone size. Counted in this sample were 50,000 or so distinct CDR3 sequences; roughly 7.3% of them appeared once. 28% of the sample is in the top ten clones.

The sample's treatment or condition label, in plain terms: live attenuated yellow fever vaccine strain. PBMCs were isolated from peripheral blood using a standard Ficoll-Paque protocol. Dynabeads CD4 and CD8 positive selection kits were used to isolate CD4 and CD8 T-cell fractions. TriZol was used to extract RNA from bulk PBMCs, from CD4 and CD8 fractions, and from dextramer-positive and dextramer-negative fractions. V was cut back by 8 bases and J by 5 bases, leaving a gap of 15 bases between them. CDR3 length: 13 amino acids, cysteine to phenylalanine. Only CDR3 DNA is held: 39 bases, read in frame from base 1. CDR1 and CDR2, looked up from the germline V gene, are SGHDN and FVKESK.

The rearrangement joined TRBV14 to TRBJ1-2; TRBD1 is possibly the D segment (6 matching bases). This receptor was taken from a man between 18 and 29 years old who received the YFV17D yellow fever vaccine. The sequenced sample was CD8+ T cells sorted from PBMCs, obtained roughly 14 days after the first yellow fever vaccination. The CDR3 has the sequence CASFLGQPYGYTF. In nucleotides, the sequence is TGTGCCAGCTTTCTTGGACAGCCTTATGGCTACACCTTC.